The T cell receptor beta chain described here comes from a study of OX40 agonist ivuxolimab in advanced cancers. Study information: Past anti-PD-1, anti-PD-L1 or anti-CTLA-4 therapy was accepted, and roughly 38% had received some.

Sequencing used immunoSEQ multiplex PCR; TCRdb keeps in-frame clones, though not all of them. The sample carries some 99,000 clones, 90% recorded once. The CDR3 has 15 amino acids. Trimming cost V 0 bases and J 1 base; bases outside gene matches: 4. CDR1 is GTSNPN, CDR2 SVGIG, per germline (reference sequence). Source: CD4+ or CD8+ T cells sorted from blood, taken in a trial of the OX40 agonist ivuxolimab. This chain connects TRBV30 to TRBJ1-2; 8 bases agree with TRBD1. This receptor was taken from an adult with an advanced solid tumor such as melanoma, head and neck, liver or kidney cancer. CDR3 coding DNA: TGTGCCTGGAGTGTACAGGGGGTTCATAACTATGGCTACACCTTC. Amino acids: CAWSVQGVHNYGYTF.